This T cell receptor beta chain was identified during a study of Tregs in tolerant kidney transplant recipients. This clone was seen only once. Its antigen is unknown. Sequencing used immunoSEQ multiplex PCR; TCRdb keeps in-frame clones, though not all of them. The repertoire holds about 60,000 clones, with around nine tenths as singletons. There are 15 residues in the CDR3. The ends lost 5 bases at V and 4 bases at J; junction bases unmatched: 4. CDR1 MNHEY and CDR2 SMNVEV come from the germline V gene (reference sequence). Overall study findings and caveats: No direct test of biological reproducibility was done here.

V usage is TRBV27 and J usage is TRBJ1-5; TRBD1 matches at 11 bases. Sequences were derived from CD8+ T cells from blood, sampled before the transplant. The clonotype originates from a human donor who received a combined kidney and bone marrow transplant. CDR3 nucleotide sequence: TGTGCCAGCAGTGCGGGGACAGGGGGTAATCAGCCCCAGCATTTT. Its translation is CASSAGTGGNQPQHF.